A selection of T cell receptor beta chains follows, all from one sample in a study of chemoradiotherapy in HPV16-positive cancers. Repertoires were generated with immunoSEQ multiplex PCR, while TCRdb's copy carries only in-frame clones and drops some. The sample gives tens of thousands of clones, 85% to 90% of which show up once; 2.1% is in the top ten. The input for sequencing was blood, taken from a patient who underwent chemoradiotherapy. The receptors here all came from a human donor with HPV-associated anogenital cancer. Both conserved end residues are part of each CDR3. Fields, in order: clone size, V gene, D gene, J gene, CDR3 DNA, CDR3 protein. D genes are given only for firm matches. The listing skips clone size in some rows; elsewhere it reads once, few, many or a size class.

size: NA
V: TRBV7-3
D: NA
J: TRBJ2-1
DNA: TGTGCCAGCAGCTTAATGGTAGTAGCGTCCAATGAGCAGTTCTTC
CDR3: CASSLMVVASNEQFF

size: NA
V: TRBV5-1
D: NA
J: TRBJ2-7
DNA: TGCGCCAGCAGCTTAAGCTTTAGCTCCTACGAGCAGTACTTC
CDR3: CASSLSFSSYEQYF

size: NA
V: TRBV20-1
D: NA
J: TRBJ2-1
DNA: TGCAGTGCTACGAGGGATGAGCAGTTCTTC
CDR3: CSATRDEQFF

size: NA
V: TRBV5-1
D: TRBD1
J: TRBJ1-5
DNA: TGCGCCAGCAGTCTGACAGGGGAGCAGCCCCAGCATTTT
CDR3: CASSLTGEQPQHF

size: NA
V: TRBV15
D: NA
J: TRBJ2-5
DNA: TGTGCCACCAGTGCGGGGATCCAAGAGACCCAGTACTTC
CDR3: CATSAGIQETQYF

size: NA
V: TRBV11-3
D: NA
J: TRBJ1-1
DNA: TGTGCCAGCAGCCAGAGCGGAGGGAATACTGAAGCTTTCTTT
CDR3: CASSQSGGNTEAFF

size: NA
V: TRBV7-2
D: NA
J: TRBJ1-3
DNA: TGTGCCAGCAGCCCCGAGGGAAACACCATATATTTT
CDR3: CASSPEGNTIYF

size: NA
V: TRBV4-2
D: NA
J: TRBJ1-5
DNA: TGTGCCAGCAGCGGAGAAAGTGTTGGGACCCCTAGCAATCAGCCCCAGCATTTT
CDR3: CASSGESVGTPSNQPQHF

size: NA
V: TRBV7-6
D: NA
J: TRBJ1-1
DNA: TGTGCCAGCAGCTTAGATGGGGACCCGAACACTGAAGCTTTCTTT
CDR3: CASSLDGDPNTEAFF

size: NA
V: TRBV2
D: TRBD1
J: TRBJ1-2
DNA: TGTGCCACGCATGCCGGGACAGGGAGAAGAGGCTACACCTTC
CDR3: CATHAGTGRRGYTF

size: NA
V: TRBV6-1
D: TRBD2
J: TRBJ2-3
DNA: TGTGCCAGCAGCACTAGCGGGGAATCAGATACGCAGTATTTT
CDR3: CASSTSGESDTQYF

size: NA
V: TRBV11-3
D: TRBD2
J: TRBJ2-4
DNA: TGTGCCAGCAGCCGGACTAGCGGGGCCTCAAACATTCAGTACTTC
CDR3: CASSRTSGASNIQYF

size: NA
V: TRBV19
D: TRBD1
J: TRBJ1-5
DNA: TGTGCCAGTTCCGGGACAGGGGTACGGAGCAATCAGCCCCAGCATTTT
CDR3: CASSGTGVRSNQPQHF

size: NA
V: TRBV7-2
D: NA
J: TRBJ1-3
DNA: TGTGCCAGCAGCTTAGCGATGACAGAGATCATAAACACCATATATTTT
CDR3: CASSLAMTEIINTIYF

size: NA
V: TRBV7-9
D: NA
J: TRBJ1-2
DNA: TGTGCCAGCACCCGCCCAACGGGGGACGGCTACACCTTC
CDR3: CASTRPTGDGYTF

size: NA
V: TRBV27
D: NA
J: TRBJ2-5
DNA: TGTGCCAGCAGTTTCTGGGGAGAGACCCAGTACTTC
CDR3: CASSFWGETQYF

size: NA
V: TRBV29-1
D: NA
J: TRBJ2-7
DNA: TGCAGCGTTGCAGGGGGGACTAATCACTACGAGCAGTACTTC
CDR3: CSVAGGTNHYEQYF

size: NA
V: TRBV5-4
D: TRBD1
J: TRBJ2-7
DNA: TGTGCCAGCAGGTCCTCGGACAGGCCCTTTGAGCAGTACTTC
CDR3: CASRSSDRPFEQYF

size: NA
V: TRBV4-2
D: TRBD2
J: TRBJ2-3
DNA: TGTGCCAGCAGCCGCGCTAGCGGGGGTTCTGATACGCAGTATTTT
CDR3: CASSRASGGSDTQYF

size: NA
V: TRBV6-6
D: NA
J: TRBJ2-7
DNA: TGTGCCAGCAGTTTGGATGGAGAGCAGTACTTC
CDR3: CASSLDGEQYF

size: NA
V: TRBV11-1
D: NA
J: TRBJ2-3
DNA: TGTGCCAGCAGCTTATCCCCGGGGGCCCTCACAGATACGCAGTATTTT
CDR3: CASSLSPGALTDTQYF

size: few
V: TRBV6-1
D: NA
J: TRBJ1-1
DNA: TGTGCCAGCAGCTGGACGGTTAACACTGAAGCTTTCTTT
CDR3: CASSWTVNTEAFF

size: NA
V: TRBV9
D: NA
J: TRBJ2-7
DNA: TGTGCCAGCAGCCCCGACGGCTACGAGCAGTACTTC
CDR3: CASSPDGYEQYF

size: NA
V: TRBV5-1
D: NA
J: TRBJ2-5
DNA: TGCGCCAGCAGCTTTCAGGGACATTTGGAGACCCAGTACTTC
CDR3: CASSFQGHLETQYF

size: few
V: TRBV7-9
D: TRBD1
J: TRBJ1-6
DNA: TGTGCCAGCAGCCGGACAGGGGGCGAGTGGAATTCACCCCTCCACTTT
CDR3: CASSRTGGEWNSPLHF

size: few
V: TRBV7-8
D: NA
J: TRBJ1-2
DNA: TGTGCCAGCAGCTTCGGGGACTATGGCTACACCTTC
CDR3: CASSFGDYGYTF

size: NA
V: TRBV4-1
D: NA
J: TRBJ1-2
DNA: TGCGCCAGCAGCCAAGATCCCCTGGGTAAAGGGGGAAACTATGGCTACACCTTC
CDR3: CASSQDPLGKGGNYGYTF

size: NA
V: TRBV13
D: TRBD1
J: TRBJ2-7
DNA: TGTGCCAGCAGCGCGACAGGGGACTCCTACGAGCAGTACTTC
CDR3: CASSATGDSYEQYF

size: NA
V: TRBV7-9
D: NA
J: TRBJ2-2
DNA: TGTGCCACGAAATTAGGGATCGCGAACACCGGGGAGCTGTTTTTT
CDR3: CATKLGIANTGELFF

size: NA
V: TRBV9
D: TRBD1
J: TRBJ1-2
DNA: TGTGCCAGCAGCGTAGGACAGGGTGGAGGCTACACCTTC
CDR3: CASSVGQGGGYTF

size: NA
V: TRBV11-3
D: NA
J: TRBJ2-1
DNA: TGTGCCAGCAGCTTGGGGGCGGGGGTGCAGTATGAGCAGTTCTTC
CDR3: CASSLGAGVQYEQFF

size: NA
V: TRBV28
D: TRBD1
J: TRBJ1-4
DNA: TGTGCCAGCGGGACAGGGCTCCCGGGACTGTTTTTT
CDR3: CASGTGLPGLFF

size: once
V: TRBV4-1
D: TRBD2
J: TRBJ2-3
DNA: TGCGCCAGCAGCCAAGATGCGGGGGGCGCTAGCACAGATACGCAGTATTTT
CDR3: CASSQDAGGASTDTQYF

size: NA
V: TRBV4-3
D: NA
J: TRBJ1-1
DNA: TGCGCCAGCAGCCAAGAGAGGAACACTGAAGCTTTCTTT
CDR3: CASSQERNTEAFF

size: NA
V: TRBV7-9
D: TRBD1
J: TRBJ1-6
DNA: TGTGCCAGCAGCTTAGCGGAGACAGGGGACTATAATTCACCCCTCCACTTT
CDR3: CASSLAETGDYNSPLHF

size: NA
V: TRBV15
D: NA
J: TRBJ1-1
DNA: TGTGCCACCAGCAGTTACATTATGAACACTGAAGCTTTCTTT
CDR3: CATSSYIMNTEAFF

size: NA
V: TRBV11-2
D: TRBD2
J: TRBJ2-5
DNA: TGTGCCAGCAGCTTATCAGGGAGGCTAGCGGGGGGGCGGCAAGAGACCCAGTACTTC
CDR3: CASSLSGRLAGGRQETQYF